The clone carrying this TCR beta chain was seen a few times. Methods used by the authors: Nucleated cell counts were estimated from reference gene primer amplification. The repertoire was sequenced with immunoSEQ multiplex PCR; TCRdb's copy has only in-frame clones and lacks some. The DNA was the basis for D and trimming; V, J and clone size are from that table. The sample holds roughly 330,000 clones, around 87% seen once. The data belong to a study of blood T cell repertoires in COVID-19. About the study: Whether acute or convalescent, the COVID-19 samples came from the United States, Italy and Spain. PBMCs, B-cell-depleted T cells, or T cells provided the cDNA or gDNA that made up the material.

Sequencing input: peripheral blood. The clonotype comes from a woman aged 50 to 60 with active or convalescent COVID-19.

The CDR3 nucleotides read TGTGCCAGTAGCCGACAGGGTTCGAGCTCTGGAAACACCATATATTTT. Its protein is CASSRQGSSSGNTIYF. V usage is TRBV19 and J usage is TRBJ1-3, with TRBD1 matching 7 bases. Germline V lookup: CDR1 LNHDA, CDR2 SQIVND (reference sequence). The CDR3 covers 16 residues. V shed 6 bases, J shed 0 bases, and the junction held 8 bases outside the gene matches.